The 22 T cell receptor beta chains below come from one sample, sequenced in a study of T cells after yellow fever vaccination. TCRdb reprocessed the 5' RACE reads with MiXCR, giving one entry per CDR3 protein. The table records 610,000 or so distinct CDR3 sequences, roughly 12% of them present only once. The starting material was PBMCs, obtained on the day of the yellow fever booster vaccination. These receptors all come from a man aged 30 to 39 who received the YFV17D yellow fever vaccine.

The chain joins TRBV4-3 to TRBJ2-3; D perhaps matches TRBD1 (6 bases). The CDR3 is 17 residues long. Germline lookup yields CDR1 LGHNA and CDR2 YSLEER. V shed 3 bases and J shed 1 base, with 17 bases lying between them. DNA for the CDR3: TGCGCCAGCAGCCACCAGACAGGCTCCCGGGGCACAGATACGCAGTATTTT. Its translation: CASSHQTGSRGTDTQYF.

This clonotype has just a few counts. The chain couples TRBV5-4 to TRBJ2-1, with 10 bases lining up with TRBD2. In germline, CDR1 is SGHNT, CDR2 YYREEE (reference sequence). The CDR3 totals 16 residues. V shed 0 bases, J shed 4 bases, and the junction held 4 bases outside the gene matches. This CDR3 reads CASSLVVTSGYNEQFF. CDR3 coding DNA: TGTGCCAGCAGCTTGGTTGTGACTAGCGGGTACAATGAGCAGTTCTTC.

This clonotype was recorded many times. The chain uses TRBV29-1 and TRBJ2-1; D gene unclear. Between the trimmed V and J ends, which lost 5 bases and 7 bases, there was a span of 12 bases. Germline V gene lookup returns CDR1 SQVTM and CDR2 ANQGSEA. The CDR3 has 12 residues. The CDR3 is CSVLSSWNEQFF. The CDR3 DNA sequence: TGCAGCGTTCTGTCGAGTTGGAATGAGCAGTTCTTC.

As concerns this clonotype: At one end the junction does not follow the germline gene, possibly because of a read error. In DNA, the CDR3 is TGTGCTAGCAGCTCCCGGGACGCCGGCAAGCAGTTCTTC. It translates to CASSSRDAGKQFF. V gene TRBV7-7 combines with J gene TRBJ2-1; TRBD1 or TRBD2 may be the D gene (5 bases each). CDR1 is SSHAT, CDR2 FNYEAQ, per germline (reference sequence). This CDR3 has 13 residues.

Only a few counts were recorded for this clonotype. The chain recombines TRBV10-3 with TRBJ2-1, with D unresolved. The CDR3 extends over 14 amino acids. Deletions cut 0 bases from V and 6 bases from J, with 9 bases between. Looked up from germline, CDR1 is ENHRY and CDR2 is SYGVKD. CDR3 nucleotide sequence: TGTGCCATCAGTGAGTCCTCACACGGCAATGAGCAGTTCTTC. It is translated as CAISESSHGNEQFF.

This clonotype occurred a few times. V is TRBV9 and J is TRBJ1-3; TRBD1 might be the D (5 bases). Trimming removed 3 bases at V and 0 bases at J, with 13 bases between. CDR1 SGDLS and CDR2 YYNGEE come from the germline V gene. CDR3 length: 16 residues. CDR3 region: CASSAMGRLSGNTIYF. The CDR3 DNA follows: TGTGCCAGCAGCGCTATGGGACGGCTCTCTGGAAACACCATATATTTT.

This clonotype was observed a handful of times. V and J are TRBV7-2 and TRBJ2-5; 9 bases line up with TRBD1. Germline V gene sequence: CDR1 SGHTA, CDR2 FQGNSA. CDR3 length equals 16 residues. V lost 4 bases and J lost 4; bases outside the gene matches: 10. The DNA for the CDR3 is TGTGCCAGCAGCTCCCACGGGACAGGGAGGGTAGAGACCCAGTACTTC. It translates to CASSSHGTGRVETQYF.

The chain uses TRBV12-3 or TRBV12-4 and TRBJ1-1; D unclear. CDR3 length: 12 residues. Trimming took off 4 bases at V and 11 bases at J, with 14 bases between the two ends. This CDR3 is CASSSGSRGAFF. CDR3 in DNA: TGTGCCAGCAGTTCTGGTTCCCGTGGGGCTTTCTTT.

This clonotype occurred a few times. The V call is TRBV29-1, the J call TRBJ1-5, with 10 nucleotides matching TRBD1. V shed 4 bases and J 6 bases; nucleotides not matched to a gene: 6. The CDR3 has 14 amino acids. CDR1 is SQVTM, CDR2 ANQGSEA, per germline. The chain's CDR3 is CSVASGDRGQPQHF. CDR3 in DNA: TGCAGCGTTGCAAGCGGGGACAGGGGTCAGCCCCAGCATTTT.

This clonotype was observed a handful of times. The rearrangement links TRBV20-1 to TRBJ2-7, with 11 bases that match TRBD2. The CDR3 covers 14 residues. Germline CDR1 is DFQATT and CDR2 is SNEGSKA (reference sequence). The ends lost 4 bases at V and 2 bases at J; junction bases unmatched: 4. Here the CDR3 DNA reads TGCAGTGCTACAAGACTAGCGGGGCCCTACGAGCAGTACTTC. This encodes CSATRLAGPYEQYF.

This clonotype was seen only a few times. The chain joins TRBV19 to TRBJ1-1; D might be TRBD1 (5 bases). Germline V lookup: CDR1 LNHDA, CDR2 SQIVND (reference sequence). The length of the CDR3 is 15 residues. V was pared by 6 bases and J by 1 base, with 15 bases between. As DNA, the CDR3 is TGTGCCAGTAGAACCACCGCGGGGGGGAACACTGAAGCTTTCTTT. Its translation is CASRTTAGGNTEAFF.

This clonotype was detected many times. This chain connects TRBV6-5 to TRBJ2-7; 8 bases match TRBD2. In germline, CDR1 is MNHEY, CDR2 SVGAGI. The CDR3 is 15 amino acids. With 2 bases clipped from V and 1 base from J, the junction kept 4 bases outside the gene matches. This CDR3 reads CASSYSLAGSYEQYF. In nucleotides, the CDR3 is TGTGCCAGCAGTTACAGTCTAGCGGGTTCCTACGAGCAGTACTTC.

This clonotype was detected a few times. V and J are TRBV20-1 and TRBJ2-2; D not certain. This CDR3 has 15 residues. Germline V CDR1 and CDR2: DFQATT, SNEGSKA (reference sequence). V was trimmed by 3 bases and J by 5 bases, leaving 16 bases between them. The CDR3 is CSASPDAKMTGELFF. The CDR3 DNA follows: TGCAGTGCTAGCCCAGACGCCAAAATGACCGGGGAGCTGTTTTTT.

The J gene is TRBJ1-1, the V gene TRBV12-3 or TRBV12-4; D remains unclear. Trimming shortened V by 1 base and J by 6 bases, and 9 bases separated the two germline ends. The CDR3 totals 13 residues. The CDR3 here is CASSLEDSSEAFF. The CDR3 DNA follows: TGTGCCAGCAGTTTAGAGGACTCCTCTGAAGCTTTCTTT.

This clonotype was found a few times. The CDR3 protein is CSAPAGTGLSYEQYF. In nucleotides, the CDR3 is TGCAGTGCTCCTGCAGGGACAGGTCTCTCCTACGAGCAGTACTTC. The chain carries TRBV20-1 and TRBJ2-7, with 8 bases matching TRBD1. The CDR3 is 15 amino acids. Germline V lookup: CDR1 DFQATT, CDR2 SNEGSKA (reference sequence). V was clipped by 5 bases and J by 0 bases; unmatched bases: 9.

The gene calls are TRBV15 and TRBJ2-7, with 7 bases identical to TRBD2. Per germline, CDR1 LNHNV and CDR2 YYDKDF (reference sequence). V lost 0 bases to trimming and J lost 6 bases; unmatched junction nucleotides: 5. The CDR3 is 14 amino acids. The CDR3 DNA follows: TGTGCCACCAGCAGAGATTGGGGGGGTCGCGAGCAGTACTTC. Translated, it gives CATSRDWGGREQYF. The full variable domain, rest sourced from reference TRBV15 and TRBJ2-7, is DAMVIQNPRYQVTQFGKPVTLSCSQTLNHNVMYWYQQKSSQAPKLLFHYYDKDFNNEADTPDNFQSRRPNTSFCFLDIRSPGLGDTAMYLCATSRDWGGREQYFGPGTRLTVT.

The chain has TRBV12-3 or TRBV12-4 and TRBJ2-1; no reliable D call. The CDR3 runs 16 residues. Trimming took off 2 bases at V and 4 bases at J, with 15 bases between the two ends. CDR3 DNA sequence: TGTGCCAGCAGTTTACTCCCAGCAGGTTCGTACAATGAGCAGTTCTTC. Protein product: CASSLLPAGSYNEQFF.

The chain combines TRBV5-1 with TRBJ2-7; 7 bases match TRBD2. This CDR3 is 15 amino acids long. The junction had 8 bases not matched to a gene; V was cut back by 0 bases and J by 5 bases. The germline CDR1 and CDR2 sequences are SGHRS and YFSETQ. The CDR3 nucleotides read TGCGCCAGCAGCTTGGTGGGCGGGAGCGCCGACGAGCAGTACTTC. It yields the protein CASSLVGGSADEQYF. Using reference TRBV5-1 and TRBJ2-7 for the parts outside the CDR3, the full variable domain is KAGVTQTPRYLIKTRGQQVTLSCSPISGHRSVSWYQQTPGQGLQFLFEYFSETQRNKGNFPGRFSGRQFSNSRSEMNVSTLELGDSALYLCASSLVGGSADEQYFGPGTRLTVT.

V and J are TRBV20-1 and TRBJ2-1; possibly TRBD1 or TRBD2 for D (6 bases each). The CDR3 consists of 14 residues. V dropped 1 base and J dropped 2 bases, with 9 bases sitting between them. Per germline, CDR1 DFQATT and CDR2 SNEGSKA (reference sequence). CDR3 in DNA: TGCAGTGCTAGAGTTAGGGGGGCCTACAATGAGCAGTTCTTC. This encodes CSARVRGAYNEQFF.

The chain carries TRBV20-1 and TRBJ1-5; 11 nucleotides line up with TRBD1. The V gene's germline CDR1 is DFQATT and CDR2 SNEGSKA (reference sequence). J lost 6 bases, V lost 4 bases, and 2 bases had no gene match. The CDR3 totals 13 residues. The CDR3 DNA reads as TGCAGTGCTAAGGGACAGGGGGGTCAGCCCCAGCATTTT. Amino acids: CSAKGQGGQPQHF.

This clonotype was seen more than once but under ten times. V is TRBV7-2 and J is TRBJ2-7; 8 bases match TRBD1. The CDR3 consists of 17 residues. The germline gives CDR1 SGHTA, CDR2 FQGNSA. After removal of 0 bases from V and 6 bases from J, the junction contained 13 bases not matched to a gene. Here the CDR3 reads CASSLAYDRGLRGEQYF. The DNA for the CDR3 is TGTGCCAGCAGCTTAGCGTACGACAGGGGATTACGTGGCGAGCAGTACTTC.

This clonotype was seen more than once but under ten times. V is TRBV20-1 and J is TRBJ1-5; possible D gene TRBD1, 5 bases. The V gene lost 1 base and the J gene lost 11 bases, with 18 bases spanning the gap. Looked up from germline, CDR1 is DFQATT and CDR2 is SNEGSKA (reference sequence). The CDR3 consists of 14 residues. The CDR3 region is CSARAGDRGGAQHF. In DNA, the CDR3 is TGCAGTGCTAGAGCTGGGGACCGCGGAGGGGCCCAGCATTTT.